This TCR beta chain was recovered during a study of beta chain features in type 1 diabetes (dated by TCRdb to the late 2010s). Background on the whole study: Mean age, gender distribution, total cell number and subset yield did not differ between patients and healthy donors. Regulatory and stem cell-like memory subsets were isolated from only 8 patients and roughly eight healthy donors, whereas naive and central memory subsets came from all 30 or so donors. A total of about 100,000,000 sorted cells were examined across all samples, and RNA yield correlated strongly with the number of cells per subset. In the study, TCRB repertoires of sorted circulating CD4+ T cell subsets from recently diagnosed type 1 diabetes patients were compared with those of matched healthy donors. Findings and caveats that apply to the study as a whole: Because cDNA rather than genomic DNA was sequenced, highly expressing activated cells could have been over-represented, although no difference in activation and CD3 levels was found between groups. At VDJ recombination sites, patients with type 1 diabetes made fewer insertions and deleted more nucleotides, a pattern implying thymic rearrangement abnormalities. Shorter templates might be favored by PCR, yet because patient and control samples were amplified and corrected together, any such skew would affect both groups equally. Because the HLA sub-analyses included only small numbers of individuals, any influence of HLA type on TCRB rearrangement was left unresolved. A moderate but significant shortening of TCRB CDR3 length was observed in type 1 diabetes patients in all four CD4+ subsets. Naive, central memory and regulatory TCRB repertoires appeared to be more similar among patients than among healthy donors.

Via the germline V gene (reference sequence), CDR1 is GTSNPN and CDR2 SVGIG. Trimming costs V 0 bases and J 0 bases, and their ends lie 9 bases apart. The CDR3 holds 14 amino acids from the cysteine to the phenylalanine. This entry keeps only the CDR3 DNA: 42 bases, framed from base 1. Only a few counts were recorded for this clone. What antigen it recognizes has not been identified. No quality values exist for individual bases; no much larger clone is one base distant. From each donor, a single peripheral blood sample of about 110 mL on average was drawn into heparinised tubes. A BD FACSAria II was used to sort naive, central memory, regulatory and stem cell-like memory CD4+ T cells with a panel that included CD45RO, CCR7, CD25, CD127, CD95 and CD27. Every sorted population had a purity above 98%. PBMCs were isolated right away by Lymphoprep density gradient centrifugation and were stained directly, without culture. Samples were stained and sorted in pairs, with one healthy donor and one patient per experiment, so that batch effects were minimized.

The entire isolated RNA was reverse transcribed using the High Capacity cDNA Reverse Transcription Kit, and thus expressed TCRB transcripts were sequenced. Deep immunoSEQ sequencing was performed on naive, central memory and regulatory T cell samples, with an average of roughly 3.6 million total reads per sample. Sorted cells were lysed in RLT buffer and RNA was extracted with DNase-treated RNeasy Micro or Mini kits, depending on cell number. To prevent cross-contamination, every cell subset was processed on its own, while patient and healthy donor samples were processed together. The immunoSEQ multiplex PCR was used to amplify TCRB sequences from cDNA, yielding 87-bp fragments that span the CDR3 region. Amplicons were sequenced on the Illumina HiSeq platform. Per the source publication's procedure: PCR bias was computationally corrected using synthetic template baselines, reads within Hamming distance 2 were collapsed, and singletons that could not be merged were discarded. Reads were aligned against IMGT to assign V, D and J genes, CDR3 length and insertions or deletions at six rearrangement sites. Within each subset, clonotype counts were normalized to the number of sorted cells before true diversity and Gini coefficients were calculated with the tcR R package. The overlap coefficient, calculated on TCRB nucleotide sequences, was used to measure repertoire sharing. As a proxy for the pre-selection repertoire, out-of-frame TCRB sequences from naive cells were analyzed. The source is immuneACCESS, and TCRdb retained only in-frame sequences with V and J called. Part of the clones is not carried over; for the studies checked, unresolved V genes explain less than half of this, and the remainder is unexplained. Clonal size and the V and J genes are those of that table, whereas D and trimming came from the DNA. Here the sample has 400,000 or so clones; over 9.5% occur a single time. The ten largest clonotypes hold approximately 0.011% of the sample.

This chain is built from TRBV30 and TRBJ2-7, with a weak D call of TRBD1 (6 bases match). The specimen sequenced was naive CD4+ T cells from blood. The cell subset or site label, read with the paper, signifies: true naive CD4+ T cells. This sequence originates from a woman aged 18 to 35 with type 1 diabetes. DNA sequence: TGTGCCTGGAGTGTCGACAGGCTCTCCTACGAGCAGTACTTC. It codes for CAWSVDRLSYEQYF.